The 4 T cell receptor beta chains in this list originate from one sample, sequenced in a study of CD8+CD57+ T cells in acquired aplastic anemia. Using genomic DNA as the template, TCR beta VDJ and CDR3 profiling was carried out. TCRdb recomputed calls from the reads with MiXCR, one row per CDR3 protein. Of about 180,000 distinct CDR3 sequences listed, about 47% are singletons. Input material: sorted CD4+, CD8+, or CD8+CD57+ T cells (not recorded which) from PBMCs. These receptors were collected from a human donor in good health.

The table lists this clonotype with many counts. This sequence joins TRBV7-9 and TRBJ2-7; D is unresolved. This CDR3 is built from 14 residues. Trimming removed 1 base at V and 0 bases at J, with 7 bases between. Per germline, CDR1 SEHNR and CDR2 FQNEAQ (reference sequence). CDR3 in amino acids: CASSLEASSYEQYF. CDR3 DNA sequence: TGTGCCAGCAGCTTAGAGGCGAGCTCCTACGAGCAGTACTTC.

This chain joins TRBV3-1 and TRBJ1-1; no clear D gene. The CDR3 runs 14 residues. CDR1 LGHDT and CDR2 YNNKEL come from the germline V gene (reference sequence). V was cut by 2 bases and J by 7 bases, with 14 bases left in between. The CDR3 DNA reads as TGTGCCAGCAGCCAAAAGGCGGCTCTAGGTGAAGCTTTCTTT. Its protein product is CASSQKAALGEAFF.

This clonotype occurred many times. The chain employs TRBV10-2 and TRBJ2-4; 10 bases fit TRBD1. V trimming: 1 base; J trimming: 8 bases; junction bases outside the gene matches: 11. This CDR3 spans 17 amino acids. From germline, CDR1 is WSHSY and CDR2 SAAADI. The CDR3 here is CASSELPGQGFGDIQYF. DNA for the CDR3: TGCGCCAGCAGTGAGTTACCGGGACAGGGGTTTGGGGACATTCAGTACTTC.

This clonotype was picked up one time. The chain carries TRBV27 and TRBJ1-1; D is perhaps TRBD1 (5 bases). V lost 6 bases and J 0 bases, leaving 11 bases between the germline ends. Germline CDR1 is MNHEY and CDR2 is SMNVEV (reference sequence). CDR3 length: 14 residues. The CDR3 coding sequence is TGTGCCAGCAGCTCTCCGACAGTGAACACTGAAGCTTTCTTT. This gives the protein CASSSPTVNTEAFF.